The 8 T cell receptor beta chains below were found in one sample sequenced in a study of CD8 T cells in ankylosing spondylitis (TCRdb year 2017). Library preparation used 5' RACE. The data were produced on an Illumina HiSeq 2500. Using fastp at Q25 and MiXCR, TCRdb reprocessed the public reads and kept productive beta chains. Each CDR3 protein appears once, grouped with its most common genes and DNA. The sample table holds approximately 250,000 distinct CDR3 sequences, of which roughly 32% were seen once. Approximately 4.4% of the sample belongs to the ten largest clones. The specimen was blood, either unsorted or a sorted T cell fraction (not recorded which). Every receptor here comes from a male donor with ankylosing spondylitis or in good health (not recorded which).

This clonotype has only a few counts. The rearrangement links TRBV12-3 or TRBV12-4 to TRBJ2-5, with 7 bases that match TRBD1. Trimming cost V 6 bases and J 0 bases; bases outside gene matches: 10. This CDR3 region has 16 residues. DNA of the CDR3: TGTGCCAGCAGAGGGCATCCGACAGGGAACCAAGAGACCCAGTACTTC. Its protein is CASRGHPTGNQETQYF.

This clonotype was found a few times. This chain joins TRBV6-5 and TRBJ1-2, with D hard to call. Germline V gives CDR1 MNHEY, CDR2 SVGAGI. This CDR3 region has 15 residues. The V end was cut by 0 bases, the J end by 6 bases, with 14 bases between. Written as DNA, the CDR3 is TGTGCCAGCAGTTACTCGATTCCGGGGAAGAATGGCTACACCTTC. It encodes CASSYSIPGKNGYTF.

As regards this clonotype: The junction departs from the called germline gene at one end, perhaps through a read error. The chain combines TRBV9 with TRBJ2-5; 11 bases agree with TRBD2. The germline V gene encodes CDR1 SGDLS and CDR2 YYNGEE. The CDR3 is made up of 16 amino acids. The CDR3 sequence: CASSVYGTSGEEPQYF. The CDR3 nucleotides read TGTGCCAGCAGCGTATACGGGACTAGCGGAGAAGAGCCCCAGTACTTC.

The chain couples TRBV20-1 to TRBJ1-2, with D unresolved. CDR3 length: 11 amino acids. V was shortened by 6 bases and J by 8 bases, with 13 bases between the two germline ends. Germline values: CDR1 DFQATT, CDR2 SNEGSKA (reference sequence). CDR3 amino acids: CSALLSGGYTF. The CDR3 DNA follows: TGCAGTGCCCTGCTTTCTGGCGGCTACACCTTC.

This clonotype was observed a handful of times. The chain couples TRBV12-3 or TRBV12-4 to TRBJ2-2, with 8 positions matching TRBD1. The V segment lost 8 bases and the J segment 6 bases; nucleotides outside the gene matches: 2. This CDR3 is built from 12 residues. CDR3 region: CASSQGAGELFF. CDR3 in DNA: TGTGCCAGCTCACAGGGGGCCGGGGAGCTGTTTTTT.

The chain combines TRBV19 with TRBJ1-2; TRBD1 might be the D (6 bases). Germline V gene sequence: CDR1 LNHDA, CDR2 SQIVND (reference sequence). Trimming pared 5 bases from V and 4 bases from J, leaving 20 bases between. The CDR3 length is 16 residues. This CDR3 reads CASSSEYREVGYGYTF. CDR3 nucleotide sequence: TGTGCCAGTAGTTCCGAGTACAGGGAAGTGGGCTATGGCTACACCTTC.

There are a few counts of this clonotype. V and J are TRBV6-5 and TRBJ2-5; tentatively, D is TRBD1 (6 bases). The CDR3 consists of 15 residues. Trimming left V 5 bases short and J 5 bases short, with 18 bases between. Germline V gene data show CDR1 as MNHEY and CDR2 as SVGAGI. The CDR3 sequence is CASSHPRGLSETQYF. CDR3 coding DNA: TGTGCCAGCAGTCACCCGAGGGGGTTGTCGGAGACCCAGTACTTC.

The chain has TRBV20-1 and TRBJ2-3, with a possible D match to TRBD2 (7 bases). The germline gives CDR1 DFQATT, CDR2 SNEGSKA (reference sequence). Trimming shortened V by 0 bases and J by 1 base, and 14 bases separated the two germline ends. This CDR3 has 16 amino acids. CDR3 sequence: CSARESGGGGTDTQYF. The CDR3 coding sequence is TGCAGTGCTAGAGAATCGGGGGGCGGGGGCACAGATACGCAGTATTTT.